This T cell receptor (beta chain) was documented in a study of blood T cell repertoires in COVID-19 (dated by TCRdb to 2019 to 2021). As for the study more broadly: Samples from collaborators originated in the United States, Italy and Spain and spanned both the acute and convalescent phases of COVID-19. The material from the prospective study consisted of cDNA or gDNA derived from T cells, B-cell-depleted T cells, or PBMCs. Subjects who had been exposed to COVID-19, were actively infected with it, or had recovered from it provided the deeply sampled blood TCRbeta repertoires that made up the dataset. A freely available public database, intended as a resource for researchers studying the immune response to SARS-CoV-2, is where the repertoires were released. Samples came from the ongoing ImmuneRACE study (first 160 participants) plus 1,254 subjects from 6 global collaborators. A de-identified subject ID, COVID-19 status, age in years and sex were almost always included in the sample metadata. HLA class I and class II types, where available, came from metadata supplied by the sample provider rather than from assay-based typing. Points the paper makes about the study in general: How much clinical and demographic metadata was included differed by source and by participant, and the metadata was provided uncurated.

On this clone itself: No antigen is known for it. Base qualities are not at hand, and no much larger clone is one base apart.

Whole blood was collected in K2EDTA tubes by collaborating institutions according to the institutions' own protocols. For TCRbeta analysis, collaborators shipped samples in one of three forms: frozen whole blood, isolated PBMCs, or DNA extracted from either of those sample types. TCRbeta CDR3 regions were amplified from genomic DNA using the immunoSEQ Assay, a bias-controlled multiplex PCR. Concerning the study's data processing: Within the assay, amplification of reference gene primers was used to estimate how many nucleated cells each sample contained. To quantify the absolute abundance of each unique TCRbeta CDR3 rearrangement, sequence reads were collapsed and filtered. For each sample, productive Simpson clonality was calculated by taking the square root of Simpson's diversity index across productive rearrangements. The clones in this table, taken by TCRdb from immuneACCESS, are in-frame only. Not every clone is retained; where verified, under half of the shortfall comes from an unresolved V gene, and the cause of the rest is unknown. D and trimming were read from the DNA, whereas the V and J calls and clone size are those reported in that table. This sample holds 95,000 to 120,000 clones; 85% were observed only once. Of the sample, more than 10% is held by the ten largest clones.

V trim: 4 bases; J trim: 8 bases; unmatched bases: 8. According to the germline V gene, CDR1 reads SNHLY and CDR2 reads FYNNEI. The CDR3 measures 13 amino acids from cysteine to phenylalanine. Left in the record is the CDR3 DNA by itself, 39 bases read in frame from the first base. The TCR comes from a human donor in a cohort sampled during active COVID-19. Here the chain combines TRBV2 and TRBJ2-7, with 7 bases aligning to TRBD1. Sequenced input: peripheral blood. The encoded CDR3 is CASSGVTGWQQYF. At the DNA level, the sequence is TGTGCCAGCAGTGGGGTGACAGGGTGGCAGCAGTACTTC.